This T cell receptor (beta chain) was found in a study of vaccination and CD4 T cells after COVID-19. General observations from the study: This study had few convalescent patients and no early post-infection samples. The study found median SARS-CoV-2-reactive clonotypes rising from approximately 21 to 40, not significantly.

Treatment: approximately nine-day PBMC culture with coronavirus spike peptide pools or control peptides (ViraFEST assay). The CDR3 spans 19 residues. V gave up 3 bases and J gave up 6 bases; unmatched junction bases: 21. Germline V gene lookup returns CDR1 SGHTA and CDR2 FQGNSA. The Oncomine TCR Beta short-read assay was applied to DNA of cultured CD4+ T cells. After culture, CD4+ T cells served as the source for genomic DNA extraction. MiXCR was run by TCRdb on the PCR reads, yielding one entry per CDR3 protein. The table records 15,000 to 20,000 distinct CDR3 sequences, approximately 45% of them present only once. With respect to this clonotype: Antigen unknown.

The clonotype originates from a human donor who had recovered from COVID-19. The V call is TRBV7-2, the J call TRBJ2-3; 7 bases align to TRBD2. The sample here was CD4+ T cells from blood, cultured in vitro, taken after SARS-CoV-2 vaccination. The CDR3 loop is CASSLRGSAGARFRDTQYF. DNA for the CDR3: TGTGCCAGCAGCTTGAGGGGTTCCGCGGGAGCAAGATTTAGGGATACGCAGTATTTT.